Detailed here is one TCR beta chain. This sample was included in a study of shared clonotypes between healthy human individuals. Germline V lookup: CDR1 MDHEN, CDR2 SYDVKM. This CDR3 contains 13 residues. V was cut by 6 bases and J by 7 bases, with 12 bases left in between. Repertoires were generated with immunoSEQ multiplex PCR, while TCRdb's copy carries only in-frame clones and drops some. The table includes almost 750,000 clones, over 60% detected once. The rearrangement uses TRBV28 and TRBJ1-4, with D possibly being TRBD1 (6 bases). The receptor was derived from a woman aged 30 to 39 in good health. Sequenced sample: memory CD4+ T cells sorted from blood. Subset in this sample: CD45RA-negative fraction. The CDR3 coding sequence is TGTGCCAGCAGAGGGCAGGGGATTGAAAAACTGTTTTTT. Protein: CASRGQGIEKLFF.